The T cell receptor beta chain under discussion was sequenced for a study of T cell repertoires in cytomegalovirus infection. Study information: Through public TCR beta signatures, both CMV infection and matching HLA type were indicated.

Study outcomes and limitations: Using cumulative public TCR beta family frequency, the authors identified those who carried CMV together with the relevant HLA. Across the ex vivo response, the dominant clonotypes were HLA-C-restricted CMV-specific TCR beta clonotypes.

TCRdb ran MiXCR on the reads and lists one entry per CDR3 protein. Seen here are 150,000 to 200,000 distinct CDR3 sequences, approximately 15% observed once, and the top ten hold more than 20%. Worth noting for this clonotype: Its antigen is undetermined.

Trimming took 7 bases from V and 3 from J, leaving 9 bases between them. CDR3 size: 13 residues. Germline values: CDR1 SNHLY, CDR2 FYNNEI. The sequenced sample was PBMCs. The sequence came from a human donor in good health (CMV status not recorded). Some clones in this sample may be carry-over from other donors' samples. This chain joins TRBV2 and TRBJ1-4; TRBD1 is a possible D gene (5 bases). CDR3 bases: TGTGCCAGCAAGGGCAGGGCTAATGAAAAACTGTTTTTT. Its protein is CASKGRANEKLFF.